Described below is a single T cell receptor (beta chain) sequence and its context. Its matching antigen is unknown. The sample comes from a study of Ad26.COV2.S vaccination and SARS-CoV-2 variants. Sequencing was performed with immunoSEQ multiplex PCR; in TCRdb, only in-frame clones are kept and a portion is missing. The sample shows 380,000 or so clones, about four fifths of them seen only once. Specified treatment: around 19 received Ad26.COV2.S at low or high dose, single or two shots; about 5 received placebo; per-sample allocation not given. Following the first vaccine or placebo injection, samples were taken on day 63. This person who donated was an adult of 18-55 years in Boston. The CDR3 contains 12 residues. Germline lookup yields CDR1 SNHLY and CDR2 FYNNEI. V gave up 8 bases and J gave up 4 bases; unmatched junction bases: 3. The study, taken as a whole, reports: Post-vaccination breadth of spike-specific CD8+ and CD4+ T cell responses was reportedly substantial.

The sequence was obtained from a person between 18 and 60 years old who received the Ad26.COV2.S COVID-19 vaccine or a placebo. Sequences were derived from peripheral blood, sampled in a trial of Ad26.COV2.S vaccine versus placebo. The rearrangement joins TRBV2 to TRBJ1-2; 8 bases fit TRBD1. The CDR3 sequence: CASGGTGYGYTF. In DNA form, the CDR3 reads TGTGCCAGCGGCGGGACAGGCTATGGCTACACCTTC.